These 10 T cell receptor beta chains came from one sample sequenced in a study of blood T cell repertoires in COVID-19. Sequencing used immunoSEQ multiplex PCR; TCRdb keeps in-frame clones, though not all of them. Of 200,000 to 250,000 clones listed, 80% to 90% are singletons. Sequenced sample: peripheral blood. These receptor sequences come from a woman of 80 years or more with COVID-19, enrolled during active disease.

This clone appeared many times. The DNA for the CDR3 is TGTGCCAGCAGCCACGCAGGGGGACGGCCCACGGACTATGGCTACACCTTC. It codes for CASSHAGGRPTDYGYTF. V gene TRBV3-1 (or the pseudogene TRBV3-2) combines with J gene TRBJ1-2; 7 positions agree with TRBD1. The CDR3 loop spans 17 amino acids. The junction had 13 bases not matched to a gene; V was cut back by 3 bases and J by 3 bases. The V gene's germline CDR1 is LGHDT and CDR2 YNNKEL (reference sequence).

In DNA form, the CDR3 reads TGTGCCAGCCATACTCCGACAGATGACAATCAGCCCCAGCATTTT. This gives the protein CASHTPTDDNQPQHF. The chain has TRBV28 and TRBJ1-5, with D perhaps TRBD1 (5 bases). Trimming removed 8 bases at V and 3 bases at J, with 17 bases between. Germline CDR1 and CDR2: MDHEN and SYDVKM. The CDR3 length is 15 residues. The whole variable domain, remainder taken from reference TRBV28 and TRBJ1-5, is DVKVTQSSRYLVKRTGEKVFLECVQDMDHENMFWYRQDPGLGLRLIYFSYDVKMKEKGDIPEGYSVSREKKERFSLILESASTNQTSMYLCASHTPTDDNQPQHFGDGTRLSIL.

A note on this clone: In the same sample, other DNA sequences code for this CDR3. J is TRBJ1-1 and V is TRBV2, with 7 nucleotides matching TRBD1. V was clipped by 5 bases and J by 0 bases; unmatched bases: 3. CDR3 length: 14 residues. Germline assignment: CDR1 SNHLY and CDR2 FYNNEI. CDR3 sequence (DNA): TGTGCCAGCAGTAAGACAGGGTTGAACACTGAAGCTTTCTTT. This encodes CASSKTGLNTEAFF. The whole variable domain, remainder taken from reference TRBV2 and TRBJ1-1, is EPEVTQTPSHQVTQMGQEVILRCVPISNHLYFYWYRQILGQKVEFLVSFYNNEISEKSEIFDDQFSVERPDGSNFTLKIRSTKLEDSAMYFCASSKTGLNTEAFFGQGTRLTVV.

The V call is TRBV19, the J call TRBJ1-2; 7 bases map to TRBD1. The germline gives CDR1 LNHDA, CDR2 SQIVND (reference sequence). The CDR3 runs to 16 residues. Trimming at V came to 5 bases and at J to 6 bases, leaving 15 bases not matched to a gene. CDR3 nucleotides: TGTGCCAGTAGTCCCCCCGGGACAGCAAGTTTTCATGGCTACACCTTC. As protein: CASSPPGTASFHGYTF.

The chain employs TRBV10-3 and TRBJ2-1; 10 bases fit TRBD2. The V gene's germline CDR1 is ENHRY and CDR2 SYGVKD. The CDR3 sequence is 12 residues long. The trim removed 10 bases at V and 7 bases at J, leaving 4 bases unmatched. The DNA of the CDR3 is TGTGCCACAGCGGGAGGGCTAAATGAGCAGTTCTTC. It is translated as CATAGGLNEQFF.

A few counts support this clone. This sequence joins TRBV6-1 and TRBJ1-5; D gene unclear. V was pared by 1 base and J by 11 bases, with 9 bases between. Germline values: CDR1 MNHNS, CDR2 SASEGT. This CDR3 is built from 12 residues. The CDR3 nucleotides read TGTGCCAGCAGTGAAGGGTCCAGGACCCAGCATTTT. It yields the protein CASSEGSRTQHF.

This clone has more than one count but fewer than ten. This chain links TRBV7-2 with TRBJ2-3, with 7 nucleotides matching TRBD2. Per the germline V gene, CDR1 is SGHTA and CDR2 is FQGNSA. The CDR3 runs 15 residues. V was pared by 7 bases and J by 4 bases, with 11 bases of the junction left unmatched. As DNA, the CDR3 is TGTGCCAGCATCCCACAGGCGGGAGCGGCAGATACGCAGTATTTT. It yields the protein CASIPQAGAADTQYF.

The chain recombines TRBV7-8 with TRBJ2-1; D is ambiguous. Per germline, CDR1 SGHVS and CDR2 FQNEAQ. The V end was cut by 1 base, the J end by 9 bases, with 10 bases between. This CDR3 contains 13 residues. For the CDR3, the DNA is TGTGCCAGCAGCTTAGGGCCAGGCCGTGAGCAGTTCTTC. It encodes CASSLGPGREQFF.

This clone appeared once. This chain links TRBV11-3 with TRBJ2-2; 14 bases map to TRBD2. This CDR3 has 19 residues. With 0 bases clipped from V and 2 bases from J, the junction kept 5 bases outside the gene matches. The germline gives CDR1 SGHNT, CDR2 YENEEA. The CDR3 here is CASSLEGTSGGRNTGELFF. The CDR3 bases are TGTGCCAGCAGCTTAGAAGGGACTAGCGGGGGCCGCAACACCGGGGAGCTGTTTTTT. The variable domain in full, completed from reference TRBV11-3 and TRBJ2-2, reads EAGVVQSPRYKIIEKKQPVAFWCNPISGHNTLYWYLQNLGQGPELLIRYENEEAVDDSQLPKDRFSAERLKGVDSTLKIQPAELGDSAVYLCASSLEGTSGGRNTGELFFGEGSRLTVL.

V is TRBV6-5 and J is TRBJ1-6; no definite D call. Germline loops: CDR1 MNHEY, CDR2 SVGAGI. V lost 2 bases and J 9 bases, leaving 8 bases between the germline ends. The CDR3 runs 13 residues. The CDR3, as DNA: TGTGCCAGCAGTTACAGGAGAGGTTCACCCCTCCACTTT. It encodes CASSYRRGSPLHF.